What follows describes a single TCR beta chain. Germline-derived CDR1 and CDR2 are SGHKS and YYEKEE (reference sequence). V was cut by 0 bases and J by 0 bases, with 10 bases left in between. The CDR3 is made up of 16 amino acids. The data are from a study of blood T cell repertoires in COVID-19. Study-wide context: Sample material is recorded as cDNA or gDNA derived from T cells, B-cell-depleted T cells, or PBMCs.

It was during active infection that Seattle patients were enrolled and then longitudinally followed. In the study's own analysis: Nucleated cell number was recorded as an estimate derived from reference gene primer amplification. Measured with immunoSEQ multiplex PCR; TCRdb has only the in-frame clones, and not every one. The D gene and trimming were derived from the DNA, and the V and J assignments and clone size from that table. The data contain about 200,000 clones, 70% to 90% of them singletons. Material: peripheral blood. The V gene is TRBV5-5, the J gene TRBJ2-1, with a weak D call TRBD1 (7 bases). This sequence was found in a man between 50 and 59 years old with COVID-19, enrolled during active disease. Written as DNA, the CDR3 is TGTGCCAGCAGCTTGGGGAGGGGGCTCTCCTACAATGAGCAGTTCTTC. It is translated as CASSLGRGLSYNEQFF.